The 21 T cell receptor beta chains below were found in one sample sequenced in a study of cytomegalovirus exposure and HLA in healthy donors. With 60 Vbeta and 13 Jbeta primers, the PCR was carried out. TCRdb's copy holds only in-frame clones and misses some; the assay was immunoSEQ multiplex PCR. This repertoire shows about 130,000 clones, about two thirds found once; its top ten account for roughly 3%. Sequencing used PBMCs. These receptors originate from a woman aged 55-75 years in good health and CMV-seropositive.

A note on this clone: This same CDR3 is encoded by further DNA sequences in the sample. The genes are TRBV5-1 and TRBJ2-7; a weak D match, TRBD2 (5 bases). This CDR3 contains 14 residues. V dropped 0 bases and J dropped 0 bases, with 7 bases sitting between them. Germline V gene sequence: CDR1 SGHRS, CDR2 YFSETQ. This CDR3 is CASSLDRGSYEQYF. CDR3 bases: TGCGCCAGCAGCTTGGACCGGGGCTCCTACGAGCAGTACTTC.

The chain is built from TRBV11-2 and TRBJ1-2, with TRBD1 matching over 7 bases. This CDR3 region has 14 residues. Germline values: CDR1 SGHAT, CDR2 FQNNGV. The junction had 5 bases not matched to a gene; V was cut back by 3 bases and J by 4 bases. The CDR3 DNA reads as TGTGCCAGCAGCTTGGGGACAGTTCCCTATGGCTACACCTTC. It is translated as CASSLGTVPYGYTF.

The CDR3 DNA follows: TGTGCCAGCAGCCAAGATGGGACAGGGAAAGAGACCCAGTACTTC. The encoded protein is CASSQDGTGKETQYF. The rearrangement links TRBV4-2 to TRBJ2-5, with 9 bases identical to TRBD1. Trimming cost V 0 bases and J 3 bases; bases outside gene matches: 2. The length of the CDR3 is 15 residues. Germline CDR1 is LGHNA and CDR2 is YNFKEQ.

This chain joins TRBV5-1 and TRBJ1-1; maybe TRBD1 (5 bases). CDR3 length equals 14 residues. The germline V and J ends were trimmed by 2 bases and 3 bases, with 11 bases remaining between them. The V gene's germline CDR1 is SGHRS and CDR2 YFSETQ. The CDR3 reads CASSFQGKDTEAFF. The DNA for the CDR3 is TGCGCCAGCAGCTTTCAGGGTAAGGACACTGAAGCTTTCTTT.

This clone appeared a few times. The J gene is TRBJ2-1, the V gene TRBV9; maybe TRBD1 (6 bases). V was cut by 3 bases and J by 2 bases, with 9 bases left in between. The germline CDR1 and CDR2 sequences are SGDLS and YYNGEE. The CDR3 is 14 amino acids. CDR3 residues: CASSGTVAYNEQFF. As DNA, the CDR3 is TGTGCCAGCAGCGGGACAGTAGCCTACAATGAGCAGTTCTTC.

The chain employs TRBV5-4 and TRBJ2-2; D might be TRBD1 (6 bases). Trimming removed 5 bases at V and 6 bases at J, with 26 bases between. The CDR3 sequence is 18 residues long. Per germline, CDR1 SGHNT and CDR2 YYREEE (reference sequence). CDR3 protein: CASSPGHYHEGTPGELFF. CDR3 bases: TGTGCCAGCAGTCCGGGACACTATCACGAAGGAACACCCGGGGAGCTGTTTTTT.

The J gene is TRBJ2-2, the V gene TRBV9; TRBD1 matches at 12 bases. V was pared by 4 bases and J by 5 bases, with 6 bases of the junction left unmatched. CDR1 is SGDLS and CDR2 is YYNGEE in the germline V gene. The CDR3 length is 16 residues. CDR3 DNA sequence: TGTGCCAGCAGCCCCCGGGACAGGGGGCCAACCGGGGAGCTGTTTTTT. It specifies CASSPRDRGPTGELFF.

V is TRBV10-3 and J is TRBJ2-7; TRBD1 aligns across 11 bases. V was pared by 8 bases and J by 5 bases, with 2 bases of the junction left unmatched. The CDR3 is made up of 12 amino acids. Germline CDR1 is ENHRY and CDR2 is SYGVKD. CDR3 coding DNA: TGTGCCATCGGACAGGGGGCCCACGAGCAGTACTTC. Protein sequence: CAIGQGAHEQYF.

The V gene is TRBV18, the J gene TRBJ2-7; TRBD1 is a possible D gene (5 bases). Looked up from germline, CDR1 is KGHSH and CDR2 is LQKENI. The CDR3 is 16 amino acids. V lost 3 bases and J 0 bases, leaving 15 bases between the germline ends. The CDR3 nucleotides read TGTGCCAGCTCACCCCGGCAGGGCTCCCTCTCCTACGAGCAGTACTTC. It translates to CASSPRQGSLSYEQYF. Together with reference TRBV18 and TRBJ2-7, the CDR3 gives the full variable domain: NAGVMQNPRHLVRRRGQEARLRCSPMKGHSHVYWYRQLPEEGLKFMVYLQKENIIDESGMPKERFSAEFPKEGPSILRIQQVVRGDSAAYFCASSPRQGSLSYEQYFGPGTRLTVT.

This sequence joins TRBV19 and TRBJ1-4, with 11 bases identical to TRBD1. The trim removed 3 bases at V and 7 bases at J, leaving 7 bases unmatched. There are 16 residues in the CDR3. Germline V CDR1 and CDR2: LNHDA, SQIVND (reference sequence). CDR3 region: CASSILPGTGGEKLFF. CDR3 nucleotides: TGTGCCAGTAGTATCCTCCCGGGGACAGGGGGTGAAAAACTGTTTTTT.

This clone was detected only once. The rearrangement uses TRBV10-3 and TRBJ1-5, with TRBD1 matching over 9 bases. This CDR3 comprises 19 residues. Germline CDR1 is ENHRY and CDR2 is SYGVKD. V trimming: 10 bases; J trimming: 0 bases; junction bases outside the gene matches: 19. CDR3 in DNA: TGTGCCACCGCCCAATCGACCGGGACAGGGTTTCGTAGCAATCAGCCCCAGCATTTT. Its translation is CATAQSTGTGFRSNQPQHF.

The CDR3 DNA reads as TGTGCCACCAGCAGATCGTCTGAAGGGGCCGAAGAGCAGTACTTC. Protein: CATSRSSEGAEEQYF. The rearrangement joins TRBV15 to TRBJ2-7, with TRBD1 as a possible D gene (5 bases). Trimming stripped 2 bases from V and 7 bases from J, with 18 bases between. Germline-derived CDR1 and CDR2 are LNHNV and YYDKDF (reference sequence). The CDR3 is 15 amino acids.

The J gene is TRBJ1-3, the V gene TRBV5-1, with a possible D match to TRBD1 (6 bases). There are 15 residues in the CDR3. The germline gives CDR1 SGHRS, CDR2 YFSETQ. The V and J ends lost 4 bases and 8 bases respectively, with 19 bases between them. The DNA of the CDR3 is TGCGCCAGCAGCCCGTGGACAGAAAGCGTACACACCATATATTTT. The encoded protein is CASSPWTESVHTIYF.

CDR3: CASSSYRDYDNEQFF. CDR3 coding DNA: TGTGCCAGCAGCTCGTACCGGGACTACGACAATGAGCAGTTCTTC. The chain uses TRBV11-3 and TRBJ2-1, with TRBD2 identical over 7 bases. The V gene's germline CDR1 is SGHNT and CDR2 YENEEA. J was trimmed by 5 bases and V by 4 bases; bases with no gene match: 8. CDR3 length: 15 residues.

CDR3 in DNA: TGTGCCAGCAGTTTGGACAGGGGAAATCAGCCCCAGCATTTT. It codes for CASSLDRGNQPQHF. This sequence joins TRBV27 and TRBJ1-5, with 9 bases fitting TRBD1. Unmatched junction bases numbered 1, after V lost 3 bases and J lost 4 bases. The CDR3 contains 14 residues. Germline V CDR1 and CDR2: MNHEY, SMNVEV (reference sequence).

This clone has only a few counts. The chain carries TRBV27 and TRBJ2-2, with a tentative D call TRBD1 (6 bases). V was shortened by 2 bases and J by 1 base, with 17 bases between the two germline ends. The germline V gene has CDR1 MNHEY and CDR2 SMNVEV (reference sequence). The CDR3 length is 18 residues. The CDR3 DNA is TGTGCCAGCAGTTTAATGTGGCAGGGGATTCGGAACACCGGGGAGCTGTTTTTT. This encodes CASSLMWQGIRNTGELFF.

The chain links TRBV6-5 to TRBJ1-4; 9 bases are a match to TRBD1. CDR3 length equals 15 residues. Germline values: CDR1 MNHEY, CDR2 SVGAGI. Trimming at V came to 4 bases and at J to 8 bases, leaving 8 bases not matched to a gene. In DNA, the CDR3 is TGTGCCAGCAGTTGGACAGGGGTCGTAAGAGAAAAACTGTTTTTT. It encodes CASSWTGVVREKLFF.

In this sample, this clone turned up a few times. This chain links TRBV21-1 with TRBJ2-3; the table's TRBD2 call for D was not verified on the DNA. TRBV21-1 is a documented pseudogene. The CDR3 covers 15 residues. Written as DNA, the CDR3 is TGTGCCGGCCCCGGGTGGGGGGTCAGGGTAGATACGCAGTATTTT. This sequence encodes CAGPGWGVRVDTQYF.

In DNA form, the CDR3 reads TGCGCCAGCAGCCAAGATCGCGGGACAGGGGGCCCCTCCTACGAGCAGTACTTC. Its protein product is CASSQDRGTGGPSYEQYF. The genes are TRBV4-1 and TRBJ2-7; TRBD1 matches 12 bases. Germline-derived CDR1 and CDR2 are MGHRA and YSYEKL. This CDR3 has 18 amino acids. The V and J ends lost 0 bases and 0 bases, in that order; junction bases with no gene match: 6.

Only a few counts were recorded for this clone. The chain employs TRBV9 and TRBJ2-7; 10 bases map to TRBD2. J was trimmed by 4 bases and V by 0 bases; bases with no gene match: 13. CDR1 is SGDLS and CDR2 is YYNGEE in the germline V gene. This CDR3 spans 18 amino acids. CDR3 nucleotides: TGTGCCAGCAGCGTAGGAAGATCCCAGCGGGGGGGCTATTACGAGCAGTACTTC. Amino acids: CASSVGRSQRGGYYEQYF.

This clone was seen only a few times. This chain connects TRBV5-6 to TRBJ1-2; the D gene is possibly TRBD1 (5 bases). CDR1 and CDR2 from the germline V gene are SGHDT and YYEEEE. The ends were cut back, 4 bases at V and 6 bases at J, with 16 bases in the middle. This CDR3 has 14 residues. CDR3 in amino acids: CASSPTFAGDGYTF. The CDR3 DNA is TGTGCCAGCAGCCCAACTTTTGCGGGGGATGGCTACACCTTC.